Sequencing of this TCR beta chain was carried out in a study of cytotoxic CD8 clonotypes in ibrutinib-treated CLL (dated by TCRdb to the early 2020s). For context, the study as a whole: The cohort had around twelve relapsed/refractory and more than 14 treatment-naive patients; 17 to 18 were IGHV unmutated. All remission and progressive disease samples were collected while patients were still receiving ibrutinib. Cryopreserved peripheral blood mononuclear cells were obtained prior to treatment, at the time of response, and at either disease progression or sustained remission. Samples averaged 255,043 productive templates and 80,000 to 100,000 productive rearrangements. Of the 90 or so participants in the trial, about two dozen had longitudinal samples available. Responses were partial in 25 or so patients and complete in 2; after median about 63 months follow-up, approximately 15 stayed in remission and approximately twelve progressed. Response samples were obtained after a median of 12 months of treatment, with a range of about 6 to 36 months. Findings and caveats that apply to the study as a whole: Sampling times were not matched between patients in sustained remission and patients whose disease was progressing, and lymph node repertoires were not examined. At baseline, clonality was higher than in age-matched healthy donors and showed a strong correlation with circulating CD8+ T-cell counts. Clonality increased at ibrutinib response, stayed stable in sustained remission, and fell back toward baseline at progression. Public clonotypes were found to be uncommon and were observed to contract or remain stable during treatment; the increase in clonality was shown to reflect expansion of private clonotypes at ibrutinib response.

The time point label, as the study defines it: about a year on ibrutinib. For TCR beta library preparation, approximately 2.2 micrograms of genomic DNA were isolated from cryopreserved PBMCs. Longitudinal blood samples from CLL patients on ibrutinib monotherapy were analyzed using high-throughput TCR beta sequencing. The patients took part in an open-label, single-center phase 2 trial of ibrutinib monotherapy. Trimming costs V 2 bases and J 4 bases, and their ends lie 11 bases apart. CDR3 length: 14 amino acids, cysteine to phenylalanine. Here the CDR3 DNA is all that survives: 42 bases in frame from base 1. Reading the germline V gene gives CDR1 SGDLS and CDR2 YYNGEE. Comment on this clone: Its target antigen remains unknown. The input lacks base qualities; no much larger clone sits a single base away.

A MiSeq instrument was used for deep resolution sequencing, which targeted depths ranging from 1 in 1 million up to 1 in 200,000 T cells, with coverage averaging 10x for each clonotype. TCR beta libraries were generated with the immunoSEQ hsTCRB Kit. The paper's processing steps were these. ImmunoSEQ Data Assistant and ImmunoSEQ Analyzer were used for data analysis, and V, D and J genes were assigned according to IMGT definitions. Clonality, which ranges from 0 to 1, was calculated as one minus the normalized Shannon entropy of productive rearrangement frequencies. Public clonotype analysis was restricted to overrepresented clonotypes comprising at least 0.05% of each patient's repertoire. Some 12 age-matched healthy donor repertoires from immuneACCESS served as clonality controls. TCRdb's version of the immuneACCESS table is confined to in-frame rearrangements and falls short of the full clone set. An unresolved V gene accounts for under half of the shortfall where checked; the remainder is of unknown origin. Clonal size and the V and J genes are those of that table, whereas D and trimming came from the DNA. Within this sample are about 200,000 clones, with more than 75% of them counted one time only. The top ten hold about 10% of the sample.

The sequence is built from TRBV9 and TRBJ2-3; a confident D gene designation cannot be given. This material consisted of PBMCs, taken after 12 months of ibrutinib treatment. This sequence originates from a human donor with chronic lymphocytic leukemia. CDR3 region: CASSVDRPPDTQYF. The sequenced DNA: TGTGCCAGCAGCGTTGACCGACCCCCAGATACGCAGTATTTT.